Below are 27 T cell receptor beta chains sequenced from a single sample in a study of human T cells and chemical hapten exposure. Time point indicated: patch test 1, 2 weeks after DPC sensitization. The treatment was: therapeutic diphenylcyclopropenone sensitization with weekly scalp DPC. TCRdb fed the RACE reads into MiXCR, producing one record per CDR3 protein. The sample includes approximately 110,000 distinct CDR3 sequences, around 10% of them seen just once. The starting material was whole blood, obtained in connection with sensitization to the hapten diphenylcyclopropenone (DPC). Receptors originate from a woman between 40 and 50 years old with alopecia areata. Some clones in this sample may be carry-over from other donors' samples.

This clonotype was seen a handful of times. The rearrangement links TRBV12-3 or TRBV12-4 to TRBJ2-1; the D is unclear. There are 11 residues in the CDR3. Trimming took 3 bases from V and 8 from J, leaving 5 bases between them. CDR3 nucleotides: TGTGCCAGCAGTTTCTCCTATGAGCAGTTCTTC. Residues: CASSFSYEQFF.

The gene calls are TRBV20-1 and TRBJ1-6, with D maybe TRBD1 (5 bases). V was trimmed by 4 bases and J by 5 bases, leaving 15 bases between them. This CDR3 comprises 15 residues. Looked up from germline, CDR1 is DFQATT and CDR2 is SNEGSKA (reference sequence). The CDR3 reads CSAITGLSDNSPLHF. CDR3 DNA: TGCAGTGCTATCACGGGGCTTTCGGATAATTCACCCCTCCACTTT.

V usage is TRBV7-2 and J usage is TRBJ1-2, with 8 bases matching TRBD1. Germline loops: CDR1 SGHTA, CDR2 FQGNSA. V was pared by 1 base and J by 4 bases, with 5 bases of the junction left unmatched. The CDR3 sequence is 15 residues long. CDR3 sequence: CASSLGSQGGYGYTF. The CDR3 nucleotides read TGTGCCAGCAGCTTAGGGTCACAGGGGGGCTATGGCTACACCTTC.

This clonotype was picked up a small number of times. The rearrangement uses TRBV11-2 and TRBJ2-5; 10 positions agree with TRBD1. The CDR3 runs 17 residues. CDR1 SGHAT and CDR2 FQNNGV come from the germline V gene. The junction had 17 bases not matched to a gene; V was cut back by 8 bases and J by 5 bases. CDR3 sequence (DNA): TGTGCCAGCTCAGCTACCGGGACAGGGGCGCCCGGGGAGACCCAGTACTTC. Its protein product is CASSATGTGAPGETQYF.

This clonotype has ten or more counts. This sequence joins TRBV7-8 and TRBJ1-1; D may be TRBD1 (6 bases). Trimming took 0 bases from V and 1 from J, leaving 9 bases between them. Germline V CDR1 and CDR2: SGHVS, FQNEAQ. This CDR3 is built from 15 residues. DNA for the CDR3: TGTGCCAGCAGCTTAGCCGGGACACCGAACACTGAAGCTTTCTTT. The encoded protein is CASSLAGTPNTEAFF.

This clonotype was observed many times. J is TRBJ2-3 and V is TRBV6-5, with D perhaps matching TRBD1 or TRBD2 (5 bases each). V was shortened by 0 bases and J by 6 bases, with 13 bases between the two germline ends. The germline V gene has CDR1 MNHEY and CDR2 SVGAGI. This CDR3 is built from 15 residues. As DNA, the CDR3 is TGTGCCAGCAGTTACTCGAGGGGAATTTCCGATACGCAGTATTTT. Protein sequence: CASSYSRGISDTQYF.

This clonotype turned up a few times. The chain couples TRBV24-1 to TRBJ2-3, with D perhaps TRBD2 (6 bases). V dropped 6 bases and J dropped 0 bases, with 9 bases sitting between them. From germline, CDR1 is KGHDR and CDR2 SFDVKD. CDR3 size: 14 residues. CDR3 loop: CATSKGLSTDTQYF. Here the CDR3 DNA reads TGTGCCACCAGTAAGGGACTGAGCACAGATACGCAGTATTTT.

This clonotype came up many times. The V call is TRBV11-2, the J call TRBJ2-7; unclear D gene. The V end lost 1 base, the J end lost 3 bases, and 13 bases lay between the germline ends. Germline V gene sequence: CDR1 SGHAT, CDR2 FQNNGV. The CDR3 extends over 15 amino acids. The CDR3 bases are TGTGCCAGCAGCTTAGCGATAGGAAAGGGCTACGAGCAGTACTTC. Its protein is CASSLAIGKGYEQYF.

This clonotype was found many times. V is TRBV20-1 and J is TRBJ1-5; a weak D match, TRBD1 (6 bases). Germline CDR1 DFQATT, CDR2 SNEGSKA (reference sequence). V was pared by 6 bases and J by 9 bases, with 18 bases between. CDR3 length: 13 amino acids. CDR3 nucleotide sequence: TGCAGTGCCCCCACAGGGCCCGGGGGGCCCCAGCATTTT. Encoded protein: CSAPTGPGGPQHF.

This clonotype came up a few times. This chain joins TRBV12-3 or TRBV12-4 and TRBJ1-5; tentatively, D is TRBD1 (6 bases). V dropped 8 bases and J dropped 4 bases, with 12 bases sitting between them. This CDR3 is 13 amino acids long. The CDR3 region has the DNA TGTGCCAGCGGTCGGACAGTAAATCAGCCCCAGCATTTT. It translates to CASGRTVNQPQHF.

As regards this clonotype: A much larger clone differs from this one at a single base, so this may be a read error. V gene TRBV7-2 combines with J gene TRBJ2-7; no firm D call. V lost 4 bases and J 2 bases, leaving 6 bases between the germline ends. Per the germline V gene, CDR1 is SGHTA and CDR2 is FQGNSA. This CDR3 spans 12 amino acids. The CDR3 coding sequence is TGTGCCAGCAGCTCCGACACCTACGAGCAGTACTTC. The encoded protein is CASSSDTYEQYF.

This clonotype appeared many times. The V and J genes are TRBV10-3 and TRBJ2-7; TRBD1 aligns across 8 bases. Germline V CDR1 and CDR2: ENHRY, SYGVKD. Germline trimming cut 6 bases from V and 1 base from J; bases unmatched to any gene: 8. The CDR3 consists of 15 residues. CDR3 sequence: CAIREGTGSSYEQYF. The CDR3 DNA sequence: TGTGCCATCAGAGAGGGGACAGGCTCTTCCTACGAGCAGTACTTC.

The table lists this clonotype with a few counts. This sequence joins TRBV18 and TRBJ1-5, with D possibly being TRBD1 (5 bases). Trimming removed 2 bases at V and 7 bases at J, with 18 bases between. The CDR3 sequence is 16 residues long. Germline V gives CDR1 KGHSH, CDR2 LQKENI. The CDR3 DNA is TGTGCCAGCTCACCAATGGGACGAGCCGGGGGACAGCCCCAGCATTTT. Translated: CASSPMGRAGGQPQHF. Variable domain in full (rest from reference TRBV18 and TRBJ1-5): NAGVMQNPRHLVRRRGQEARLRCSPMKGHSHVYWYRQLPEEGLKFMVYLQKENIIDESGMPKERFSAEFPKEGPSILRIQQVVRGDSAAYFCASSPMGRAGGQPQHFGDGTRLSIL.

There are many counts of this clonotype. The rearrangement links TRBV27 to TRBJ1-1; D is possibly TRBD1 (5 bases). V was cut by 6 bases and J by 7 bases, with 15 bases left in between. Germline assignment: CDR1 MNHEY and CDR2 SMNVEV (reference sequence). This CDR3 has 13 amino acids. CDR3 protein: CASSPDEGNEAFF. In DNA, the CDR3 is TGTGCCAGCAGCCCAGATGAGGGGAATGAAGCTTTCTTT.

This clonotype was detected a few times. The J gene is TRBJ1-1, the V gene TRBV10-3; tentative D call: TRBD1 (6 bases). The CDR3 runs 15 residues. V lost 6 bases and J lost 11, with 25 bases in between. Germline V CDR1 and CDR2: ENHRY, SYGVKD. In DNA, the CDR3 is TGTGCCATCAGATATAAGACAGGTTCAGAAGAGGGGGCTTTCTTT. Translating it yields CAIRYKTGSEEGAFF.

This clonotype occurred a few times. The V gene is TRBV19, the J gene TRBJ2-2; D is possibly TRBD1 or TRBD2 (5 bases each). The CDR3 totals 15 residues. Germline V gene sequence: CDR1 LNHDA, CDR2 SQIVND (reference sequence). V was shortened by 7 bases and J by 0 bases, with 12 bases between the two germline ends. CDR3 nucleotides: TGTGCCAGTACCCTGGGGACGGCGAACACCGGGGAGCTGTTTTTT. Protein sequence: CASTLGTANTGELFF.

The rearrangement uses TRBV29-1 and TRBJ2-7; D gene ambiguous. Trimming left V 7 bases short and J 1 base short, with 17 bases between. The CDR3 length is 14 residues. Germline CDR1 SQVTM, CDR2 ANQGSEA. CDR3 amino acids: CSALGLGSSYEQYF. The CDR3, as DNA: TGCAGCGCCCTGGGCCTTGGTTCGTCCTACGAGCAGTACTTC.

The J gene is TRBJ2-1, the V gene TRBV10-3; D gene ambiguous. V was cut by 7 bases and J by 6 bases, with 10 bases left in between. Looked up from germline, CDR1 is ENHRY and CDR2 is SYGVKD. CDR3 size: 12 residues. For the CDR3, the DNA is TGTGCCATCATGGGTATCGGCAATGAGCAGTTCTTC. Translated: CAIMGIGNEQFF.

This clonotype appeared many times. V is TRBV5-5 and J is TRBJ2-1; either TRBD1 or TRBD2 may fit D (6 bases each). CDR1 and CDR2 (germline): SGHKS, YYEKEE (reference sequence). V lost 2 bases and J 4 bases, leaving 19 bases between the germline ends. CDR3 length: 17 amino acids. CDR3 in DNA: TGTGCCAGCAGCTTCTCCGGGGGCGGGGTTTCTTACAATGAGCAGTTCTTC. This translates into CASSFSGGGVSYNEQFF.

This chain joins TRBV27 and TRBJ1-5; D is uncertain. From germline, CDR1 is MNHEY and CDR2 SMNVEV (reference sequence). The CDR3 consists of 15 residues. Between the trimmed V and J ends, which lost 5 bases and 4 bases, there was a span of 15 bases. DNA for the CDR3: TGTGCCAGCAGTCCCGGGAACTTGTGGAATCAGCCCCAGCATTTT. It codes for CASSPGNLWNQPQHF.

This clonotype was seen only once. The V call is TRBV7-2, the J call TRBJ2-7; 8 bases match TRBD1. Trimming cost V 5 bases and J 7 bases; bases outside gene matches: 7. Germline loops: CDR1 SGHTA, CDR2 FQGNSA. This CDR3 spans 13 amino acids. CDR3 region: CASSRQGFGEQYF. The CDR3 DNA follows: TGTGCCAGCAGCCGACAGGGGTTCGGGGAGCAGTACTTC. The full variable domain, with the rest looked up from reference TRBV7-2 and TRBJ2-7, is GAGVSQSPSNKVTEKGKDVELRCDPISGHTALYWYRQSLGQGLEFLIYFQGNSAPDKSGLPSDRFSAERTGGSVSTLTIQRTQQEDSAVYLCASSRQGFGEQYFGPGTRLTVT.

The V gene is TRBV10-3, the J gene TRBJ2-7; 7 bases map to TRBD1. The V and J ends lost 3 bases and 3 bases, in that order; junction bases with no gene match: 5. The CDR3 is 14 amino acids. Germline loops: CDR1 ENHRY, CDR2 SYGVKD. CDR3 sequence reads: CAISDPDRVYEQYF. DNA for the CDR3: TGTGCCATCAGTGACCCTGACAGGGTCTACGAGCAGTACTTC.

This clonotype was observed a handful of times. The chain joins TRBV12-3 or TRBV12-4 to TRBJ2-2; TRBD1 agrees at 9 bases. Trimming removed 3 bases from V and 5 bases from J; junction bases left unmatched: 7. This CDR3 is built from 16 residues. The CDR3 region has the DNA TGTGCCAGCAGTTTGCCGGGACAGGGTTCAACCGGGGAGCTGTTTTTT. Translated: CASSLPGQGSTGELFF.

The chain uses TRBV19 and TRBJ1-5; D gene uncertain. Trimming stripped 4 bases from V and 4 bases from J, with 26 bases between. The CDR3 runs to 19 residues. CDR1 and CDR2 (germline): LNHDA, SQIVND (reference sequence). The CDR3 nucleotides read TGTGCCAGTAGTACTGCCGGCGTATCTAATTCGAGGGCTAATCAGCCCCAGCATTTT. It specifies CASSTAGVSNSRANQPQHF.

This clonotype was counted ten times or more. CDR3 residues: CASGTGNTGELFF. In DNA, the CDR3 is TGTGCCTCCGGGACAGGGAACACCGGGGAGCTGTTTTTT. V is TRBV15 and J is TRBJ2-2, with 8 bases that match TRBD1. The CDR3 sequence is 13 residues long. Losses at the gene ends were 11 bases for V and 1 base for J; bases not matched to a gene: 3. CDR1 LNHNV and CDR2 YYDKDF come from the germline V gene (reference sequence).

Only a few counts were recorded for this clonotype. The chain carries TRBV27 and TRBJ2-7; TRBD1 matches at 9 bases. V shed 4 bases, J shed 3 bases, and the junction held 7 bases outside the gene matches. CDR1 MNHEY and CDR2 SMNVEV come from the germline V gene (reference sequence). This CDR3 has 15 amino acids. The CDR3 region is CASSSGWGQGYEQYF. DNA for the CDR3: TGTGCCAGCAGTTCGGGGTGGGGACAGGGCTACGAGCAGTACTTC.

This clonotype came up many times. The V gene is TRBV12-3 or TRBV12-4, the J gene TRBJ1-2; TRBD1 aligns across 8 bases. The V gene end was trimmed by 4 bases and the J gene end by 8 bases; junction bases not matched to a gene: 9. CDR3 length equals 14 residues. Here the CDR3 DNA reads TGTGCCAGCAGTTATCAACAGGGACAGGCGGGCTACACCTTC. It encodes CASSYQQGQAGYTF.